This T cell receptor beta chain was profiled in a study of T-cell reconstitution after alpha-beta-depleted transplantation in children. Molecular barcoding with unique molecular identifiers was used for the TCRbeta library. TCRdb re-derived calls from the PCR reads in MiXCR, one entry per CDR3 protein. The table has hundreds of thousands of distinct CDR3 sequences, 13% seen once. General study results and limits: When one year had passed after transplant, most T-cell counts and diversity came from newly produced T cells. There were reportedly several hundred expanded graft clones from which alpha-beta T cells came about two months after transplant. Several patients had high TCRbeta diversity at day 60; it came from surviving recipient T cells and thymic progenitors.

This clonotype was found a few times. The target antigen is unknown. Trimming shortened V by 3 bases and J by 7 bases, and 23 bases separated the two germline ends. Germline CDR1 reads DFQATT; CDR2 reads SNEGSKA (reference sequence). The CDR3 length is 16 residues. The clonotype was recovered from a male patient younger than 18 who had a stem cell transplant for acute myeloid leukemia, so the T cells may come from the graft donor. This chain links TRBV20-1 with TRBJ2-3, with a possible D match to TRBD2 (6 bases). Sequencing was performed on PBMCs, mostly from graft donor cells, taken 360 days after TCRalphabeta/CD19-depleted stem cell transplant. The CDR3 DNA reads as TGCAGTGCTAGTGCACTTTCTGCGGGGAGGAGTAATACGCAGTATTTT. This encodes CSASALSAGRSNTQYF.